The 26 T cell receptor beta chains given below trace back to one sample, sequenced in a study of T cell responses to AZD1222 COVID-19 vaccine (dated by TCRdb to the early 2020s). The sample's time point label, decoded: baseline before first vaccination. Library creation used the immunoSEQ multiplex PCR assay. The table was pulled from immuneACCESS by TCRdb, which kept in-frame rearrangements only. Such tables lose some clones; where checked, under half of the loss comes from unresolved V genes, and the rest has no known cause. The sample table contains roughly 120,000 clones; only one count was recorded for about 91% of them. Clones ranked in the top ten supply around 9.6% of the sample. The sample in question was peripheral blood, obtained on day 0 of AZD1222 vaccination. These receptors originate from an adult in good health.

The chain is built from TRBV10-2 and TRBJ2-3; 9 bases align to TRBD2. Trimming at V came to 10 bases and at J to 0 bases, leaving 5 bases not matched to a gene. Germline assignment: CDR1 WSHSY and CDR2 SAAADI. The CDR3 consists of 14 residues. CDR3 DNA sequence: TGCGCCACCAAGCGGGGGGCTAGCACAGATACGCAGTATTTT. Translation: CATKRGASTDTQYF.

This chain joins TRBV3-1 (or the pseudogene TRBV3-2) and TRBJ1-6; no definite D call. The germline V gene has CDR1 LGHDT and CDR2 YNNKEL (reference sequence). The CDR3 loop spans 17 amino acids. The germline V and J ends were trimmed by 0 bases and 0 bases, with 9 bases remaining between them. In nucleotides, the CDR3 is TGTGCCAGCAGCCAAGACGGAAGGAGCTCCTATAATTCACCCCTCCACTTT. Translation: CASSQDGRSSYNSPLHF.

This chain uses TRBV7-8 with TRBJ2-7; the match to TRBD2 covers 9 bases. Unmatched junction bases numbered 7, after V lost 4 bases and J lost 3 bases. From germline, CDR1 is SGHVS and CDR2 FQNEAQ. The CDR3 is made up of 15 amino acids. The CDR3 is CASSYRLAAIYEQYF. CDR3 coding DNA: TGTGCCAGCAGCTACAGACTAGCGGCGATCTACGAGCAGTACTTC.

The chain carries TRBV11-3 and TRBJ2-1, with 10 nucleotides matching TRBD2. Per germline, CDR1 SGHNT and CDR2 YENEEA. The CDR3 is 18 amino acids. Losses at the gene ends were 5 bases for V and 0 bases for J; bases not matched to a gene: 10. The CDR3 protein is CASSSTSGVSSSYNEQFF. The CDR3 coding sequence is TGTGCCAGCAGCAGTACTAGCGGGGTCTCGAGCTCCTACAATGAGCAGTTCTTC.

V gene TRBV7-8 combines with J gene TRBJ1-3; 8 nucleotides agree with TRBD1. The trim removed 5 bases at V and 2 bases at J, leaving 5 bases unmatched. Germline-derived CDR1 and CDR2 are SGHVS and FQNEAQ. The CDR3 covers 15 residues. The CDR3 is CASSTGGFAGNTIYF. CDR3 DNA: TGTGCCAGCAGCACAGGGGGTTTTGCTGGAAACACCATATATTTT.

This chain uses TRBV12-5 with TRBJ2-7; D remains ambiguous. Trimming removed 5 bases at V and 1 base at J, with 9 bases between. This CDR3 is 13 amino acids long. CDR1 LGHNT and CDR2 FRNRAP come from the germline V gene. DNA of the CDR3: TGTGCTAGTGGTCAGGCCCTTTCCTACGAGCAGTACTTC. It yields the protein CASGQALSYEQYF.

This chain links TRBV5-1 with TRBJ2-7, with 9 bases lining up with TRBD1. Germline CDR1 SGHRS, CDR2 YFSETQ. J lost 5 bases, V lost 4 bases, and 10 bases had no gene match. The CDR3 is made up of 15 amino acids. The DNA for the CDR3 is TGCGCCAGCAGCACCCCAGGGACAGGGAACCACGAGCAGTACTTC. It yields the protein CASSTPGTGNHEQYF.

The genes are TRBV29-1 and TRBJ1-2; the D gene is possibly TRBD1 (5 bases). Trimming stripped 2 bases from V and 4 bases from J, with 14 bases between. Germline V gene sequence: CDR1 SQVTM, CDR2 ANQGSEA. This CDR3 spans 14 amino acids. The CDR3 region is CSVESRGDGYGYTF. CDR3 DNA sequence: TGCAGCGTTGAATCGCGGGGGGACGGCTATGGCTACACCTTC.

The J gene is TRBJ1-1, the V gene TRBV11-2; 7 bases align to TRBD1. The CDR3 length is 14 residues. Germline V gene lookup returns CDR1 SGHAT and CDR2 FQNNGV. V lost 7 bases and J lost 2; bases outside the gene matches: 7. The CDR3 bases are TGTGCCAGCACCCCTGGACAGGCTAACACTGAAGCTTTCTTT. It yields the protein CASTPGQANTEAFF.

The rearrangement uses TRBV6-5 and TRBJ2-1, with D possibly matching TRBD2 (6 bases). In germline, CDR1 is MNHEY, CDR2 SVGAGI. The CDR3 sequence is 14 residues long. The V end was cut by 6 bases, the J end by 5 bases, with 14 bases between. As DNA, the CDR3 is TGTGCCAGCAGCCGGGACTCCTTAGACAATGAGCAGTTCTTC. Translated: CASSRDSLDNEQFF.

The rearrangement links TRBV4-2 to TRBJ1-6, with a possible D match to TRBD1 (6 bases). CDR1 is LGHNA and CDR2 is YNFKEQ in the germline V gene. The V end lost 0 bases, the J end lost 4 bases, and 10 bases lay between the germline ends. This CDR3 comprises 16 residues. CDR3: CASSQDWGPYNSPLHF. As DNA, the CDR3 is TGTGCCAGCAGCCAAGACTGGGGGCCATATAATTCACCCCTCCACTTT.

The chain couples TRBV3-1 (or the pseudogene TRBV3-2) to TRBJ1-2; 7 nucleotides line up with TRBD1. Per the germline V gene, CDR1 is LGHDT and CDR2 is YNNKEL (reference sequence). V dropped 1 base and J dropped 7; count of bases not matched to a gene: 3. The CDR3 is 13 residues long. CDR3 in amino acids: CASSQAYRGGYTF. CDR3 coding DNA: TGTGCCAGCAGCCAAGCCTACAGGGGTGGCTACACCTTC.

J is TRBJ2-6 and V is TRBV29-1; TRBD1 aligns across 7 bases. The CDR3 covers 15 residues. With V trimmed by 4 bases and J by 2 bases, 5 bases remained unmatched. The germline gives CDR1 SQVTM, CDR2 ANQGSEA. The CDR3: CSVGPGQAGANVLTF. Here the CDR3 DNA reads TGCAGCGTTGGGCCCGGACAGGCTGGGGCCAACGTCCTGACTTTC.

V is TRBV6-2 or TRBV6-3 and J is TRBJ1-5; perhaps TRBD1 as D (5 bases). Per germline, CDR1 MNHEY and CDR2 SVGEGT. The CDR3 length is 14 residues. Deletions cut 3 bases from V and 6 bases from J, with 12 bases between. CDR3 region: CASSYPGRGQPQHF. The CDR3 DNA follows: TGTGCCAGCAGTTATCCAGGGCGAGGTCAGCCCCAGCATTTT.

The genes are TRBV10-3 and TRBJ1-5, with D possibly TRBD1 on 6 matching bases. With 0 bases removed from V and 0 bases from J, the gap between germline ends came to 18 bases. The CDR3 consists of 19 residues. Germline lookup yields CDR1 ENHRY and CDR2 SYGVKD. CDR3 sequence (DNA): TGTGCCATCAGTGAGTCAGGGTTAGGGGGACTTAATAGCAATCAGCCCCAGCATTTT. Translating it yields CAISESGLGGLNSNQPQHF.

This chain links TRBV4-1 with TRBJ1-3; a possible D gene is TRBD1 (6 bases). V was trimmed by 4 bases and J by 1 base, leaving 14 bases between them. The CDR3 loop spans 16 amino acids. Germline V gene sequence: CDR1 MGHRA, CDR2 YSYEKL. This chain's CDR3 is CASSRVPGTSGNTIYF. CDR3 nucleotide sequence: TGCGCCAGCAGCCGCGTTCCCGGGACATCTGGAAACACCATATATTTT.

The J gene is TRBJ2-6, the V gene TRBV7-2; 10 nucleotides agree with TRBD1. The CDR3 runs to 15 residues. The trim removed 5 bases at V and 14 bases at J, leaving 12 bases unmatched. Looked up from germline, CDR1 is SGHTA and CDR2 is FQGNSA. The CDR3 loop is CASSTTMDRGSFLTF. The CDR3 nucleotides are TGTGCCAGCAGCACAACCATGGACAGGGGGAGTTTCCTGACTTTC. Complete variable domain (other parts from reference TRBV7-2 and TRBJ2-6): GAGVSQSPSNKVTEKGKDVELRCDPISGHTALYWYRQSLGQGLEFLIYFQGNSAPDKSGLPSDRFSAERTGGSVSTLTIQRTQQEDSAVYLCASSTTMDRGSFLTFGAGSRLTVL.

J is TRBJ2-3 and V is TRBV6-2 or TRBV6-3; tentatively, D is TRBD1 or TRBD2 (5 bases each). This CDR3 is built from 14 residues. V dropped 5 bases and J dropped 5 bases, with 14 bases sitting between them. Germline loops: CDR1 MNHEY, CDR2 SVGEGT. The CDR3 nucleotides are TGTGCCAGCAGTGATCAGGGTGAGGGAGATACGCAGTATTTT. Translation: CASSDQGEGDTQYF.

This clone was detected once. The rearrangement uses TRBV4-1 and TRBJ2-2; 10 nucleotides align to TRBD1. CDR1 is MGHRA and CDR2 is YSYEKL in the germline V gene. The CDR3 totals 19 residues. V was pared by 1 base and J by 6 bases, with 14 bases of the junction left unmatched. The CDR3 here is CASSQAGGAGQGSPGELFF. The CDR3 DNA sequence: TGCGCCAGCAGCCAAGCAGGAGGGGCGGGACAGGGGTCTCCCGGGGAGCTGTTTTTT.

Concerning this clone: One end of the junction varies from germline; a read error may be responsible. The gene calls are TRBV14 and TRBJ1-2, with D perhaps matching TRBD1 (5 bases). There are 12 residues in the CDR3. CDR1 is SGHDN, CDR2 FVKESK, per germline. This chain's CDR3 is CASSRGFYDYTF. CDR3 nucleotide sequence: TGTGCCAGCAGCCGGGGGTTCTATGACTACACCTTC. Full variable domain (remainder filled in from reference TRBV14 and TRBJ1-2): EAGVTQFPSHSVIEKGQTVTLRCDPISGHDNLYWYRRVMGKEIKFLLHFVKESKQDESGMPNNRFLAERTGGTYSTLKVQPAELEDSGVYFCASSRGFYDYTFGSGTRLTVV.

The V gene is TRBV27, the J gene TRBJ2-6, with 9 positions matching TRBD1. Germline-derived CDR1 and CDR2 are MNHEY and SMNVEV (reference sequence). V lost 5 bases to trimming and J lost 2 bases; unmatched junction nucleotides: 7. This CDR3 has 17 residues. The CDR3 is CASSLDRGVTGANVLTF. The CDR3 nucleotides read TGTGCCAGCAGTCTAGACAGGGGGGTTACTGGGGCCAACGTCCTGACTTTC. The whole variable domain, remainder taken from reference TRBV27 and TRBJ2-6, is EAQVTQNPRYLITVTGKKLTVTCSQNMNHEYMSWYRQDPGLGLRQIYYSMNVEVTDKGDVPEGYKVSRKEKRNFPLILESPSPNQTSLYFCASSLDRGVTGANVLTFGAGSRLTVL.

The chain links TRBV10-3 to TRBJ1-1, with D maybe TRBD1 (5 bases). Germline lookup yields CDR1 ENHRY and CDR2 SYGVKD. V lost 7 bases and J lost 8, with 23 bases in between. This CDR3 is built from 15 residues. The CDR3 coding sequence is TGTGCCATCAACTCCGGGGATGCAGGGTCAAGAGAAGCTTTCTTT. This codes for CAINSGDAGSREAFF.

This sequence joins TRBV28 and TRBJ2-7; D not resolved. V was pared by 6 bases and J by 3 bases, with 12 bases between. The CDR3 has 13 residues. From germline, CDR1 is MDHEN and CDR2 SYDVKM. The DNA of the CDR3 is TGTGCCAGCAGCCACACAGAGCACTACGAGCAGTACTTC. Protein product: CASSHTEHYEQYF.

This clone was detected once. J is TRBJ1-3 and V is TRBV5-3; TRBD1 matches 8 bases. TRBV5-3 is an open reading frame whose function is uncertain. After removal of 5 bases from V and 2 bases from J, the junction contained 15 bases not matched to a gene. The CDR3 length is 18 residues. In DNA form, the CDR3 reads TGTGCCAGAAGAAGGGGGACAGGCAGTTGTGGGACTGGAAACACCATATATTTT. It is translated as CARRRGTGSCGTGNTIYF.

J is TRBJ2-3 and V is TRBV9, with D maybe TRBD2 (6 bases). Germline V gene lookup returns CDR1 SGDLS and CDR2 YYNGEE. CDR3 length: 15 amino acids. V lost 0 bases to trimming and J lost 3 bases, with 11 bases between them. The CDR3 coding sequence is TGTGCCAGCAGCGTAGATGGGGGAGGAACAGATACGCAGTATTTT. This codes for CASSVDGGGTDTQYF.

V gene TRBV6-5 combines with J gene TRBJ1-6; 9 bases agree with TRBD1. The V segment lost 7 bases and the J segment 6 bases; nucleotides outside the gene matches: 7. CDR1 and CDR2 (germline): MNHEY, SVGAGI. The CDR3 extends over 15 amino acids. The CDR3 nucleotides read TGTGCCAGCAAAGGGGGACAGGGCCTTAATTCACCCCTCCACTTT. Residues: CASKGGQGLNSPLHF.